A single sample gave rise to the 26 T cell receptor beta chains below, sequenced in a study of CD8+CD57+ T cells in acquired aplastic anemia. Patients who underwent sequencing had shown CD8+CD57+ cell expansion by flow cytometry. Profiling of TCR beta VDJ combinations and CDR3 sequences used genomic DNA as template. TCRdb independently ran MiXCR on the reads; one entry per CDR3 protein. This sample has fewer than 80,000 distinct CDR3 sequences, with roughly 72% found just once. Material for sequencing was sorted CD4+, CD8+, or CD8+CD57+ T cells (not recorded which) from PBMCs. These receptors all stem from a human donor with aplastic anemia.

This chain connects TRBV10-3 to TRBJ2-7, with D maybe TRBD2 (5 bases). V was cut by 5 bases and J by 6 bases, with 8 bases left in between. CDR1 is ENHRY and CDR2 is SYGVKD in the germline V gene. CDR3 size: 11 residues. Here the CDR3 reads CAISRDFEQYF. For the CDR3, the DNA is TGTGCCATCAGTCGGGATTTCGAGCAGTACTTC.

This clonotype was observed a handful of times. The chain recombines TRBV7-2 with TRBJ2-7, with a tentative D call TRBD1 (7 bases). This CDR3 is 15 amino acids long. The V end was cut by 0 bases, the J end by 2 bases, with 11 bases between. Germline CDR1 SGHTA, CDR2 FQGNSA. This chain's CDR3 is CASSLASGGTYEQYF. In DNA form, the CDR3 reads TGTGCCAGCAGCTTAGCTTCAGGGGGGACCTACGAGCAGTACTTC.

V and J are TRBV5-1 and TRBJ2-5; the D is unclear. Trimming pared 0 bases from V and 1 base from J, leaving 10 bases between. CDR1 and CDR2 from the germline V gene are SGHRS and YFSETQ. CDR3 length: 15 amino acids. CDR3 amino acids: CASSLVGSGQETQYF. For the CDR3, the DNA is TGCGCCAGCAGCTTGGTCGGCAGTGGCCAAGAGACCCAGTACTTC.

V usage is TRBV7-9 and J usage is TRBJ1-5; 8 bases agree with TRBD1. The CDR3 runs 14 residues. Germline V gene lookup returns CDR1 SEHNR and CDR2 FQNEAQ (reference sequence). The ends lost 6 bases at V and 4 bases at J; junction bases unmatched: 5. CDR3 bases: TGTGCCAGCAGGCGGCAGGGGGCGAATCAGCCCCAGCATTTT. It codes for CASRRQGANQPQHF.

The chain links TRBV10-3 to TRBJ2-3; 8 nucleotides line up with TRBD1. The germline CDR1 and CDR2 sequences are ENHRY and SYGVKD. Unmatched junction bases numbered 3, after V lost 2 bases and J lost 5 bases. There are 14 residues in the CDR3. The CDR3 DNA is TGTGCCATCAGTGAGGACAGGGGAGGAGATACGCAGTATTTT. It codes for CAISEDRGGDTQYF.

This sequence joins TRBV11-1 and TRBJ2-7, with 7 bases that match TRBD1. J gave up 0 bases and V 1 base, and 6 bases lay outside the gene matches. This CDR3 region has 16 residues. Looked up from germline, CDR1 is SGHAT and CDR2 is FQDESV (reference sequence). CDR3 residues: CASSLEPGQSSYEQYF. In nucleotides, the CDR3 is TGTGCCAGCAGCTTAGAACCGGGACAGAGCTCCTACGAGCAGTACTTC.

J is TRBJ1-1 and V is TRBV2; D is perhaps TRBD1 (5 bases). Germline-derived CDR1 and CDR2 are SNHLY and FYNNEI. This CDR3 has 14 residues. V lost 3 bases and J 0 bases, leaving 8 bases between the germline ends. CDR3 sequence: CASSDGRVNTEAFF. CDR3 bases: TGTGCCAGCAGTGACGGCAGGGTGAACACTGAAGCTTTCTTT.

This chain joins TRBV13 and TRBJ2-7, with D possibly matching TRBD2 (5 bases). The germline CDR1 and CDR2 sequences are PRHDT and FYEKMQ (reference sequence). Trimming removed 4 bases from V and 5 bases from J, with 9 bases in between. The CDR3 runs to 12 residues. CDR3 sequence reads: CASSSEGDEQYF. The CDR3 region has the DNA TGTGCCAGCAGCTCTGAGGGAGACGAGCAGTACTTC.

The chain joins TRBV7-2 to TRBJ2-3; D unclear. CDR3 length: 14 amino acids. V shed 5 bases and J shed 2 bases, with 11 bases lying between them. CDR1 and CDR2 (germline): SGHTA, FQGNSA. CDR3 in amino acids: CASSPRQDTDTQYF. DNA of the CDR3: TGTGCCAGCAGCCCCCGCCAGGACACAGATACGCAGTATTTT.

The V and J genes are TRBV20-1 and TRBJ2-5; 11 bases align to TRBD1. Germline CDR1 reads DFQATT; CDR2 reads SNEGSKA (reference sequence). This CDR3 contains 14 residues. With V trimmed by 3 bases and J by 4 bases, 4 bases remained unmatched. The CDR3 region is CSARPGTGGETQYF. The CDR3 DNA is TGCAGTGCTAGGCCGGGGACAGGGGGAGAGACCCAGTACTTC.

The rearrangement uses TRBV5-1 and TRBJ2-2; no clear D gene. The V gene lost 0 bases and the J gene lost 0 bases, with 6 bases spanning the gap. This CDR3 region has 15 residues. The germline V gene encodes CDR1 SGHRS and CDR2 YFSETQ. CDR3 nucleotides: TGCGCCAGCAGCTTGGACAGAGCGAACACCGGGGAGCTGTTTTTT. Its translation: CASSLDRANTGELFF.

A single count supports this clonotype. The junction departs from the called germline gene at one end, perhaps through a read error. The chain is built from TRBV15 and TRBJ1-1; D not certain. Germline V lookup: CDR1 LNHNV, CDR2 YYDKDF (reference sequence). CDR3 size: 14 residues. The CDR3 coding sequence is TGTGCCACCAGCTTCCGGGAAATGAACACTGAAGCTCTCTTT. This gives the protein CATSFREMNTEALF.

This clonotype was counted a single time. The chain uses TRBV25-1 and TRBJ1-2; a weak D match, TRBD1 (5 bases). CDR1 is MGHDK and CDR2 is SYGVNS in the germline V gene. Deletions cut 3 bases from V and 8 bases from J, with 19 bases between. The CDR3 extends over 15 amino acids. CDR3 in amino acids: CASSDVNNRSEGYTF. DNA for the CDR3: TGTGCCAGCAGTGACGTTAATAACAGGTCGGAAGGCTACACCTTC.

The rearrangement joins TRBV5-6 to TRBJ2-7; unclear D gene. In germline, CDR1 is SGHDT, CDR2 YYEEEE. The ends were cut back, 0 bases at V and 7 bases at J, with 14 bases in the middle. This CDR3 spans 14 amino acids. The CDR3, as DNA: TGTGCCAGCAGCTTGGGAGGCGGAGTAATAGAGCAGTACTTC. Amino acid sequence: CASSLGGGVIEQYF.

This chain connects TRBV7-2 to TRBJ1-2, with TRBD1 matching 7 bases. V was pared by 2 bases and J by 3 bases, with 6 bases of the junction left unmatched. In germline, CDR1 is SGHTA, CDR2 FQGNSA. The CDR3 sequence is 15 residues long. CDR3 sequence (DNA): TGTGCCAGCAGCTTATCGACAGGGTCGGACTATGGCTACACCTTC. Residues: CASSLSTGSDYGYTF.

The CDR3: CASSPTGVNTGELFF. Here the CDR3 DNA reads TGTGCCAGCTCACCTACAGGGGTGAACACCGGGGAGCTGTTTTTT. V and J are TRBV13 and TRBJ2-2; 7 nucleotides match TRBD1. Germline V gene data show CDR1 as PRHDT and CDR2 as FYEKMQ (reference sequence). There are 15 residues in the CDR3. After removal of 8 bases from V and 1 base from J, the junction contained 7 bases not matched to a gene.

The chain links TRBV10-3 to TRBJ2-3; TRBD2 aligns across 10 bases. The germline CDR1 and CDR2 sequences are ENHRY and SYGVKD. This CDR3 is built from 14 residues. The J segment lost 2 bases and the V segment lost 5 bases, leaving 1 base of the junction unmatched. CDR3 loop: CAISTSGITDTQYF. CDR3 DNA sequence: TGTGCCATCAGTACTAGCGGGATCACAGATACGCAGTATTTT.

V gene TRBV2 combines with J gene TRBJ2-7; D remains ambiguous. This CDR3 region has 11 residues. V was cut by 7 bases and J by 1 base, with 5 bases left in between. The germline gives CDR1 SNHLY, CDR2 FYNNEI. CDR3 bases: TGTGCCAGCACACCTTCCTACGAGCAGTACTTC. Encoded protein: CASTPSYEQYF.

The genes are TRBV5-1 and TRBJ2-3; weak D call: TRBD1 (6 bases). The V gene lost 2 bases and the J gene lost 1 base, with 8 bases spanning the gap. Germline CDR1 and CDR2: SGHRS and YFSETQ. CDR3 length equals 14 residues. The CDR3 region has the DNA TGCGCCAGCAGCTTTGGGGGCGGCACAGATACGCAGTATTTT. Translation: CASSFGGGTDTQYF.

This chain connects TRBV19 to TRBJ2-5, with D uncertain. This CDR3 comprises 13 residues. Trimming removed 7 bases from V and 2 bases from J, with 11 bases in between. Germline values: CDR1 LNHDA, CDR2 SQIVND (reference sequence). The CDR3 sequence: CASNPGSQETQYF. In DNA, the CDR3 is TGTGCCAGTAACCCTGGCAGTCAAGAGACCCAGTACTTC.

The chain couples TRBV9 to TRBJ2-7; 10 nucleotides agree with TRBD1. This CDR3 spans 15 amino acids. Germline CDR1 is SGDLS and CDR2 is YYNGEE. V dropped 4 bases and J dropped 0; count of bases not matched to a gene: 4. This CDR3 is CASSPGQGVSYEQYF. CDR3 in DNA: TGTGCCAGCAGCCCCGGACAGGGGGTCTCCTACGAGCAGTACTTC. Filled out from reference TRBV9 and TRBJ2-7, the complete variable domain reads DSGVTQTPKHLITATGQRVTLRCSPRSGDLSVYWYQQSLDQGLQFLIQYYNGEERAKGNILERFSAQQFPDLHSELNLSSLELGDSALYFCASSPGQGVSYEQYFGPGTRLTVT.

CDR3 nucleotide sequence: TGTGCCACCAGCGGGGGGGGACTAGCGGCTGAAACCCAGTACTTC. Its protein product is CATSGGGLAAETQYF. V and J are TRBV15 and TRBJ2-5, with 11 bases fitting TRBD2. The CDR3 sequence is 15 residues long. Germline CDR1 and CDR2: LNHNV and YYDKDF (reference sequence). V dropped 5 bases and J dropped 8; count of bases not matched to a gene: 10.

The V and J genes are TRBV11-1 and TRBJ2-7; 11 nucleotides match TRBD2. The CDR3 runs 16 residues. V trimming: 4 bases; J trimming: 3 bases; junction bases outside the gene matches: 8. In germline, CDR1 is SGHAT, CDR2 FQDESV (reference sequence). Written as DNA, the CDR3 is TGTGCCAGCAGCTATACTAGCGGGAGTCTTAACTACGAGCAGTACTTC. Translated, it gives CASSYTSGSLNYEQYF.

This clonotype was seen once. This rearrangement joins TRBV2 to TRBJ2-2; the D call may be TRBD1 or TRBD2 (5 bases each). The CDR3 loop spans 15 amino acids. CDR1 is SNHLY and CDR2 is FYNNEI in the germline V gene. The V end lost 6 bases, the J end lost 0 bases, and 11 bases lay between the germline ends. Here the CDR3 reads CASRGTSANTGELFF. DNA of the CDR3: TGTGCCAGCAGGGGGACGTCCGCGAACACCGGGGAGCTGTTTTTT.

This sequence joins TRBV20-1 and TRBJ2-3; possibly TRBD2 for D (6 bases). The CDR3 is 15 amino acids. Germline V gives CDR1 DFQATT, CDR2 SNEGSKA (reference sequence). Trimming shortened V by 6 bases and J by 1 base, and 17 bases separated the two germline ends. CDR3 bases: TGCAGTGCCGCTGTCCGGGCTAGCGGCACAGATACGCAGTATTTT. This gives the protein CSAAVRASGTDTQYF.

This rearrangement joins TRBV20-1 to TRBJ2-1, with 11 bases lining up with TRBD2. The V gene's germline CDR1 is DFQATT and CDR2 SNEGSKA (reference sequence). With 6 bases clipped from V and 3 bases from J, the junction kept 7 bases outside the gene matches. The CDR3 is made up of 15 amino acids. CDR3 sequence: CSAQPTSGIYNEQFF. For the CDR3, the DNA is TGCAGTGCCCAACCGACTAGCGGGATCTACAATGAGCAGTTCTTC.